One and the same sample provided the 18 T cell receptor beta chains below, sequenced in a study of T cell repertoires in cytomegalovirus infection. No antigen is known for these receptors. TCRdb analysed the reads with MiXCR anew, one entry per CDR3 protein. The repertoire holds some 940,000 distinct CDR3 sequences, around 32% seen once, with more than 13% in the top ten. The source material was cultured CD8+ T cells from PBMCs, sampled from culture after CMV antigen stimulation. The receptors stem from a human donor in good health (CMV status not recorded). Some clones in this sample may be carry-over from other donors' samples.

This clonotype appeared a few times. This chain links TRBV4-1 with TRBJ2-2; D is undetermined. The germline CDR1 and CDR2 sequences are MGHRA and YSYEKL. The CDR3 has 15 residues. V lost 1 base, J lost 1 base, and 7 bases lay in between. The CDR3 reads CASSQGPGNTGELFF. CDR3 DNA sequence: TGCGCCAGCAGCCAAGGACCCGGGAACACCGGGGAGCTGTTTTTT.

This clonotype was picked up many times. This rearrangement joins TRBV7-2 to TRBJ2-6; the D is unclear. The length of the CDR3 is 15 residues. Trimming left V 2 bases short and J 0 bases short, with 5 bases between. CDR1 and CDR2 from the germline V gene are SGHTA and FQGNSA. CDR3 sequence reads: CASSLRYSGANVLTF. DNA for the CDR3: TGTGCCAGCAGCTTACGGTACTCTGGGGCCAACGTCCTGACTTTC.

The chain combines TRBV6-2 or TRBV6-3 with TRBJ1-3, with TRBD1 identical over 7 bases. Germline CDR1 and CDR2: MNHEY and SVGEGT. The CDR3 spans 14 residues. Trimming at V came to 6 bases and at J to 4 bases, leaving 6 bases not matched to a gene. The chain's CDR3 is CASSPGQPGNTIYF. In DNA form, the CDR3 reads TGTGCCAGCAGCCCGGGACAGCCAGGAAACACCATATATTTT.

With regard to this clonotype: One junction end disagrees with the germline gene, perhaps due to a read error. CDR3 in amino acids: CATSGRVYNEQSF. The CDR3 bases are TGTGCCACCAGTGGGAGGGTCTACAATGAGCAGTCCTTC. The chain carries TRBV24-1 and TRBJ2-1, with TRBD2 as a possible D gene (6 bases). This CDR3 is 13 amino acids long. Germline V gene lookup returns CDR1 KGHDR and CDR2 SFDVKD.

The chain joins TRBV12-5 to TRBJ1-1; D not resolved. V was shortened by 4 bases and J by 2 bases, with 17 bases between the two germline ends. The CDR3 is made up of 16 amino acids. Per germline, CDR1 LGHNT and CDR2 FRNRAP. The DNA of the CDR3 is TGTGCTAGTGGTTCATCATACCCTGGTGAAAACACTGAAGCTTTCTTT. Its protein product is CASGSSYPGENTEAFF.

Only a few counts were recorded for this clonotype. The V gene is TRBV19, the J gene TRBJ1-5, with 7 bases identical to TRBD1. There are 15 residues in the CDR3. Germline loops: CDR1 LNHDA, CDR2 SQIVND (reference sequence). Losses at the gene ends were 3 bases for V and 2 bases for J; bases not matched to a gene: 4. In DNA, the CDR3 is TGTGCCAGTAGTATCCGGACAGGTCGCAATCAGCCCCAGCATTTT. It yields the protein CASSIRTGRNQPQHF. Full variable domain (remainder filled in from reference TRBV19 and TRBJ1-5): DGGITQSPKYLFRKEGQNVTLSCEQNLNHDAMYWYRQDPGQGLRLIYYSQIVNDFQKGDIAEGYSVSREKKESFPLTVTSAQKNPTAFYLCASSIRTGRNQPQHFGDGTRLSIL.

CDR3: CASSLGGAGELSAEAFF. The DNA of the CDR3 is TGTGCCAGCAGTTTGGGCGGCGCAGGGGAGTTAAGCGCTGAAGCTTTCTTT. V is TRBV6-1 and J is TRBJ1-1; possibly TRBD1 for D (6 bases). Trimming left V 5 bases short and J 6 bases short, with 25 bases between. This CDR3 has 17 amino acids. Germline CDR1 reads MNHNS; CDR2 reads SASEGT.

V and J are TRBV6-1 and TRBJ2-1; possible D gene TRBD2, 6 bases. The CDR3 consists of 12 residues. The germline V gene has CDR1 MNHNS and CDR2 SASEGT. Trimming took off 8 bases at V and 8 bases at J, with 13 bases between the two ends. The CDR3 here is CASLMGLDEQFF. The CDR3 coding sequence is TGTGCCAGCCTCATGGGACTCGATGAGCAGTTCTTC.

V usage is TRBV7-9 and J usage is TRBJ2-5, with 11 bases matching TRBD2. Losses at the gene ends were 2 bases for V and 5 bases for J; bases not matched to a gene: 10. Germline CDR1 and CDR2: SEHNR and FQNEAQ (reference sequence). The CDR3 runs 17 residues. CDR3 in amino acids: CASSLTLGLAEQETQYF. For the CDR3, the DNA is TGTGCCAGCAGCTTAACCCTGGGACTAGCGGAGCAGGAGACCCAGTACTTC.

The V gene is TRBV2, the J gene TRBJ2-1; D gene uncertain. This CDR3 region has 15 residues. V gave up 2 bases and J gave up 5 bases, with 13 bases separating them. Germline CDR1 reads SNHLY; CDR2 reads FYNNEI. CDR3 sequence reads: CASSERRRLDNEQFF. The DNA for the CDR3 is TGTGCCAGCAGTGAAAGGCGGAGACTCGACAATGAGCAGTTCTTC.

This chain uses TRBV2 with TRBJ1-1; D is undetermined. Germline V gene lookup returns CDR1 SNHLY and CDR2 FYNNEI. V shed 7 bases and J shed 4 bases, with 7 bases lying between them. This CDR3 has 11 residues. CDR3 in amino acids: CASTRSTEAFF. The CDR3 coding sequence is TGTGCCAGCACCCGCAGCACTGAAGCTTTCTTT.

The genes are TRBV19 and TRBJ2-5, with D maybe TRBD1 (5 bases). CDR3 length: 12 residues. Trimming stripped 4 bases from V and 4 bases from J, with 7 bases between. CDR1 and CDR2 from the germline V gene are LNHDA and SQIVND (reference sequence). The CDR3 is CASSKRGETQYF. The CDR3 nucleotides are TGTGCCAGTAGTAAAAGGGGAGAGACCCAGTACTTC. The whole variable domain, filled in from reference TRBV19 and TRBJ2-5, reads DGGITQSPKYLFRKEGQNVTLSCEQNLNHDAMYWYRQDPGQGLRLIYYSQIVNDFQKGDIAEGYSVSREKKESFPLTVTSAQKNPTAFYLCASSKRGETQYFGPGTRLLVL.

This clonotype was counted only a few times. CDR3 amino acids: CASSQELAGRYEQYV. CDR3 nucleotide sequence: TGCGCCAGCAGCCAAGAACTAGCGGGGAGATACGAGCAGTACGTC. The V gene is TRBV4-1, the J gene TRBJ2-7; TRBD2 aligns across 10 bases. V lost 0 bases, J lost 4 bases, and 3 bases stayed unmatched. The germline V gene has CDR1 MGHRA and CDR2 YSYEKL. This CDR3 comprises 15 residues.

This clonotype has just one count. The chain uses TRBV2 and TRBJ2-7, with D unclear. CDR1 and CDR2 (germline): SNHLY, FYNNEI. V lost 0 bases, J lost 7 bases, and 4 bases lay in between. The CDR3 extends over 11 amino acids. The CDR3 is CASSEAGEQYF. The CDR3 coding sequence is TGTGCCAGCAGTGAAGCGGGGGAGCAGTACTTC.

This chain's CDR3 is CASSSLRTGGRIQPQHF. In DNA form, the CDR3 reads TGTGCCAGCAGTTCCCTCCGGACAGGGGGCAGGATTCAGCCCCAGCATTTT. The chain links TRBV27 to TRBJ1-5; 11 positions match TRBD1. The CDR3 is 17 amino acids. J gave up 6 bases and V 4 bases, and 11 bases lay outside the gene matches. From germline, CDR1 is MNHEY and CDR2 SMNVEV (reference sequence).

This clonotype was recorded many times. The chain couples TRBV12-3 or TRBV12-4 to TRBJ2-1, with unresolved D. The CDR3 runs 13 residues. The germline V and J ends were trimmed by 4 bases and 6 bases, with 10 bases remaining between them. CDR3 region: CASSSDLGNEQFF. CDR3 coding DNA: TGTGCCAGCAGTTCCGACCTTGGCAATGAGCAGTTCTTC.

CDR3 region: CASSYGTTYGYTF. CDR3 DNA: TGTGCCAGCAGTTATGGGACAACCTATGGCTACACCTTC. The gene calls are TRBV6-6 and TRBJ1-2; a possible D gene is TRBD1 (6 bases). The CDR3 consists of 13 residues. Germline V gene data show CDR1 as MNHNY and CDR2 as SVGAGI (reference sequence). V was trimmed by 3 bases and J by 4 bases, leaving 9 bases between them.

This clonotype has only a few counts. The chain uses TRBV2 and TRBJ2-2, with a tentative D call TRBD2 (7 bases). The CDR3 covers 16 residues. Trimming took off 9 bases at V and 3 bases at J, with 20 bases between the two ends. Looked up from germline, CDR1 is SNHLY and CDR2 is FYNNEI. The CDR3 sequence is CASRVSGGADTGELFF. CDR3 sequence (DNA): TGTGCCAGTCGAGTATCGGGGGGCGCGGACACCGGGGAGCTGTTTTTT. Combining the CDR3 with reference TRBV2 and TRBJ2-2 gives the whole variable domain EPEVTQTPSHQVTQMGQEVILRCVPISNHLYFYWYRQILGQKVEFLVSFYNNEISEKSEIFDDQFSVERPDGSNFTLKIRSTKLEDSAMYFCASRVSGGADTGELFFGEGSRLTVL.